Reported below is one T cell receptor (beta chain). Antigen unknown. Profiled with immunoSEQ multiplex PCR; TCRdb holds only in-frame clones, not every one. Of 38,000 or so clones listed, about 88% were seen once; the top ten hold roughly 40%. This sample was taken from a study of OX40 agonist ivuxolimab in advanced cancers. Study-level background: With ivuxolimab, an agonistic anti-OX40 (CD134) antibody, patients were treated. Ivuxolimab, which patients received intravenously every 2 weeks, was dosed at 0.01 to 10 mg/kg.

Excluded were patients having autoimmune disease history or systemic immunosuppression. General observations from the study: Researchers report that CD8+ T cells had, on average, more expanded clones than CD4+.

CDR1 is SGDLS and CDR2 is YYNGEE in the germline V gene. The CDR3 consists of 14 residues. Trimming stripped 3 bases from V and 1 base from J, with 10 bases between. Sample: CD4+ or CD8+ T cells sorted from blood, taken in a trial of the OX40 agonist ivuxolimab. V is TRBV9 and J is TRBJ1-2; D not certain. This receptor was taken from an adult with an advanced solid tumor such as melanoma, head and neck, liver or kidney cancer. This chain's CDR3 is CASSDSALNYGYTF. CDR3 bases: TGTGCCAGCAGCGATTCTGCCCTTAACTATGGCTACACCTTC.